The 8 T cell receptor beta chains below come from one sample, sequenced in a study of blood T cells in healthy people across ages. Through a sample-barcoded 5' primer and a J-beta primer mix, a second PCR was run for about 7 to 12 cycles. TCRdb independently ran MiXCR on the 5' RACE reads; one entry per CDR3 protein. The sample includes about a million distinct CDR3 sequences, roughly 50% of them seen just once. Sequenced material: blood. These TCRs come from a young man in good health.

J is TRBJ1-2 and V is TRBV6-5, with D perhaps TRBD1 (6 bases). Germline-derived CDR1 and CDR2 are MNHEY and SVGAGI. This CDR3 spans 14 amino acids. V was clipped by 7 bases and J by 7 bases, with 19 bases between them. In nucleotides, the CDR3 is TGTGCCAGCACCCAGGCGGGGGGCTCGGTTGGCTACACCTTC. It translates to CASTQAGGSVGYTF.

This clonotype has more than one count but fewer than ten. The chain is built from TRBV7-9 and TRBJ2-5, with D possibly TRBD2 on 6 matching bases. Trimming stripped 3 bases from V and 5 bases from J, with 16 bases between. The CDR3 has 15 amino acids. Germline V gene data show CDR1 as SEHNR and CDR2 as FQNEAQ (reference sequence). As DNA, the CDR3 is TGTGCCAGCAGCTTTTTTGTGGGGCGGGACGAGACCCAGTACTTC. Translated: CASSFFVGRDETQYF. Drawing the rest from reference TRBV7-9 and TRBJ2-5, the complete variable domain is DTGVSQNPRHKITKRGQNVTFRCDPISEHNRLYWYRQTLGQGPEFLTYFQNEAQLEKSRLLSDRFSAERPKGSFSTLEIQRTEQGDSAMYLCASSFFVGRDETQYFGPGTRLLVL.

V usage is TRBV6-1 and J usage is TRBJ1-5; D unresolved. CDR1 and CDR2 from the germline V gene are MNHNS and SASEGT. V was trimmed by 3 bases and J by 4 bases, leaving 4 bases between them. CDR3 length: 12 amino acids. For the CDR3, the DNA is TGTGCCAGCAGTGACTTTAATCAGCCCCAGCATTTT. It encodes CASSDFNQPQHF.

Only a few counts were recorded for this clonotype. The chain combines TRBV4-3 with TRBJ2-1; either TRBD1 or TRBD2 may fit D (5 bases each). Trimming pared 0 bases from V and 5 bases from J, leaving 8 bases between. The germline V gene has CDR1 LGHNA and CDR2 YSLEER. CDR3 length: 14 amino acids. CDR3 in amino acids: CASSQDLGDNEQFF. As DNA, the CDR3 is TGCGCCAGCAGCCAAGATTTGGGGGACAATGAGCAGTTCTTC.

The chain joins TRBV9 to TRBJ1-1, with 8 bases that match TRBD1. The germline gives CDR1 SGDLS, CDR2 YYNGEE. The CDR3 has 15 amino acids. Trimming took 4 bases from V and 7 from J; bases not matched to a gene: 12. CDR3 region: CASSSWTGKNGEAFF. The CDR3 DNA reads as TGTGCCAGCAGCTCCTGGACAGGGAAAAACGGTGAAGCTTTCTTT.

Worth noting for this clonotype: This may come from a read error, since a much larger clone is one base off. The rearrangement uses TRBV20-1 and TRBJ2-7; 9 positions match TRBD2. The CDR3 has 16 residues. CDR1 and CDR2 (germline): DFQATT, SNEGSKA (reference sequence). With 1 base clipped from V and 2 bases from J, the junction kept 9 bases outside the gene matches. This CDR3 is CSARGALAGETYEQYF. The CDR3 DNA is TGCAGTGCTAGAGGGGCACTAGCGGGCGAGACCTACGAGCAGTACTTC.

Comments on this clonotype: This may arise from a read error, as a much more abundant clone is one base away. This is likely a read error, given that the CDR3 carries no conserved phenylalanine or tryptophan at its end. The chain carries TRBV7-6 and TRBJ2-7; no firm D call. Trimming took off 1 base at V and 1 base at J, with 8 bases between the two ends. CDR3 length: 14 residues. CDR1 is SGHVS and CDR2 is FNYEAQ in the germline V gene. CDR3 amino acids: CASSLEAASYEQYL. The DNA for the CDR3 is TGTGCCAGCAGCTTAGAGGCCGCGTCCTACGAGCAGTACCTC.

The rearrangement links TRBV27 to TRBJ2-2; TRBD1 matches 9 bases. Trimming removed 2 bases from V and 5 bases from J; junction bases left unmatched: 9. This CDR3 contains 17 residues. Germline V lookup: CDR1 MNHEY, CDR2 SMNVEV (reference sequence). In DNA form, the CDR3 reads TGTGCCAGCAGTTTAGGTTGGGGACAGGGTGCTACCGGGGAGCTGTTTTTT. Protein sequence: CASSLGWGQGATGELFF.